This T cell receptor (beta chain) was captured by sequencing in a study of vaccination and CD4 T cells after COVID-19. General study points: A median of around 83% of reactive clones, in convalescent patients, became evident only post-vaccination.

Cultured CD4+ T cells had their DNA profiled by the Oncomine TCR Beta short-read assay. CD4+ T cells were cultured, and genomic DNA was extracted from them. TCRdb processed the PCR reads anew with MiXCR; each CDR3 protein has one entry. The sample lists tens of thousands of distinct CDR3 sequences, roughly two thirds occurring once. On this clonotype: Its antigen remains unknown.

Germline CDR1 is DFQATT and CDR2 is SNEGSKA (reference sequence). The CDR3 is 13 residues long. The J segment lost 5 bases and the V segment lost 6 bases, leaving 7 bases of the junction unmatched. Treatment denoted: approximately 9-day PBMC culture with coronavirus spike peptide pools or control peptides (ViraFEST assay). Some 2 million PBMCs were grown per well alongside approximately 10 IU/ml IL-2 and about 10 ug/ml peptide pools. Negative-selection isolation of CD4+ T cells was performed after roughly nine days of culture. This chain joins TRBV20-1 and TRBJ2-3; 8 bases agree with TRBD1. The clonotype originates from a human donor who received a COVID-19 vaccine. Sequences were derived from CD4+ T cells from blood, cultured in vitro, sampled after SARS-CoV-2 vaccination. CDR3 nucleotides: TGCAGTGCAGAGGACAGGGATGGAGATACGCAGTATTTT. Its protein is CSAEDRDGDTQYF.